Only a few counts were recorded for the clone carrying this T cell receptor beta chain. This sample was included in a study of cytomegalovirus exposure and HLA in healthy donors. Trimming cost V 3 bases and J 7 bases, with 10 bases left between them. The CDR3 consists of 13 residues. Germline CDR1 is SNHLY and CDR2 is FYNNEI. 60 Vbeta and 13 Jbeta primers were used in PCR. Measured with immunoSEQ multiplex PCR; TCRdb has only the in-frame clones, and not every one. Among over 100,000 clones listed, about 77% were seen once. The receptor comes from a woman in her 40s in good health and CMV-seronegative. V usage is TRBV2 and J usage is TRBJ1-5; no clear D gene. Source material: PBMCs. The DNA for the CDR3 is TGTGCCAGCAGTGACCCCCCGAGACAGCCCCAGCATTTT. This codes for CASSDPPRQPQHF.